Following are 23 T cell receptor beta chains from one sample sequenced in a study of blood T cells in healthy people across ages. Primers used in a second PCR of roughly 7 to 12 cycles were a sample-barcoded 5' primer and a J-beta primer mix. TCRdb fed the 5' RACE reads into MiXCR, producing one record per CDR3 protein. The sample includes 850,000 to 1,000,000 distinct CDR3 sequences, roughly 50% of them seen just once. Sequenced: blood. Receptors originate from a woman in her sixties or seventies in good health.

This clonotype was detected only a few times. The chain is built from TRBV4-1 and TRBJ2-1; D not resolved. In germline, CDR1 is MGHRA, CDR2 YSYEKL. Between the trimmed V and J ends, which lost 0 bases and 11 bases, there was a span of 14 bases. The length of the CDR3 is 14 residues. CDR3 sequence (DNA): TGCGCCAGCAGCCAAGAGGTCAGAATTCCCCAGCAGTTCTTC. Protein product: CASSQEVRIPQQFF.

This clonotype is a singleton in its sample. The genes are TRBV12-3 or TRBV12-4 and TRBJ1-1, with a weak D call TRBD1 (6 bases). V was clipped by 5 bases and J by 12 bases, with 19 bases between them. This CDR3 is 13 amino acids long. The CDR3 loop reads CASSVGTPPRTFF. The DNA for the CDR3 is TGTGCCAGCAGTGTCGGGACACCGCCTCGAACTTTCTTT.

Only a few counts were recorded for this clonotype. V and J are TRBV10-3 and TRBJ2-7; 7 positions match TRBD2. The V gene end was trimmed by 6 bases and the J gene end by 4 bases; junction bases not matched to a gene: 6. The CDR3 contains 13 residues. Germline CDR1 ENHRY, CDR2 SYGVKD. The CDR3 DNA follows: TGTGCCATCAGGGCGGGAGCCACATACGAGCAGTACTTC. It specifies CAIRAGATYEQYF.

This clonotype has only a few counts. In nucleotides, the CDR3 is TGTGCCAGCGCGACACCTACTAGCGGGGGGAGCACAGATACGCAGTATTTT. Its translation is CASATPTSGGSTDTQYF. The chain uses TRBV28 and TRBJ2-3; 12 bases line up with TRBD2. Trimming at V came to 8 bases and at J to 0 bases, leaving 9 bases not matched to a gene. CDR1 MDHEN and CDR2 SYDVKM come from the germline V gene. The CDR3 has 17 amino acids. The variable domain in full, with the rest retrieved from reference TRBV28 and TRBJ2-3, is DVKVTQSSRYLVKRTGEKVFLECVQDMDHENMFWYRQDPGLGLRLIYFSYDVKMKEKGDIPEGYSVSREKKERFSLILESASTNQTSMYLCASATPTSGGSTDTQYFGPGTRLTVL.

This clonotype was seen more than once but under ten times. The J gene is TRBJ1-5, the V gene TRBV20-1, with a weak D call TRBD1 (5 bases). Trimming removed 3 bases at V and 4 bases at J, with 10 bases between. The CDR3 runs to 13 residues. CDR1 DFQATT and CDR2 SNEGSKA come from the germline V gene (reference sequence). CDR3 bases: TGCAGTGCTAGGGGGCAGGGTAATCAGCCCCAGCATTTT. Translated, it gives CSARGQGNQPQHF.

This chain joins TRBV5-1 and TRBJ2-5; D is perhaps TRBD1 (6 bases). Looked up from germline, CDR1 is SGHRS and CDR2 is YFSETQ. CDR3 size: 14 residues. Trimming removed 2 bases at V and 1 base at J, with 9 bases between. The CDR3 nucleotides are TGCGCCAGCAGCTTCTGGACAGCCCAAGAGACCCAGTACTTC. This translates into CASSFWTAQETQYF.

This sequence joins TRBV12-3 or TRBV12-4 and TRBJ1-5; tentatively, D is TRBD1 (5 bases). The V end was cut by 6 bases, the J end by 3 bases, with 18 bases between. This CDR3 region has 16 residues. This chain's CDR3 is CASSKEGPEYNQPQHF. For the CDR3, the DNA is TGTGCCAGCAGCAAGGAGGGACCAGAGTACAATCAGCCCCAGCATTTT.

This clonotype was observed a handful of times. This chain links TRBV7-6 with TRBJ2-7; D possibly corresponds to TRBD2 (6 bases). The CDR3 sequence is 15 residues long. CDR1 is SGHVS, CDR2 FNYEAQ, per germline. Trimming stripped 5 bases from V and 6 bases from J, with 20 bases between. The CDR3, as DNA: TGTGCCAGCAGCCAGGTTATGGAGGGATGGAGCGAGCAGTACTTC. Translating it yields CASSQVMEGWSEQYF. The full variable domain, rest sourced from reference TRBV7-6 and TRBJ2-7, is GAGVSQSPRYKVTKRGQDVALRCDPISGHVSLYWYRQALGQGPEFLTYFNYEAQQDKSGLPNDRFSAERPEGSISTLTIQRTEQRDSAMYRCASSQVMEGWSEQYFGPGTRLTVT.

V and J are TRBV10-3 and TRBJ2-5; tentatively, D is TRBD1 or TRBD2 (6 bases each). Trimming removed 8 bases at V and 4 bases at J, with 17 bases between. The CDR3 length is 14 residues. CDR1 is ENHRY and CDR2 is SYGVKD in the germline V gene. The CDR3 bases are TGTGCCATCGGGGGGCAGGGCCCTCGAGAGACCCAGTACTTC. This codes for CAIGGQGPRETQYF.

V and J are TRBV5-5 and TRBJ2-1; D gene uncertain. The CDR3 loop spans 14 amino acids. CDR1 and CDR2 from the germline V gene are SGHKS and YYEKEE (reference sequence). V lost 4 bases, J lost 5 bases, and 13 bases lay in between. CDR3 protein: CASSVGLVNNEQFF. As DNA, the CDR3 is TGTGCCAGCAGCGTCGGCCTAGTCAACAATGAGCAGTTCTTC.

This chain uses TRBV12-3 or TRBV12-4 with TRBJ1-1; D not certain. This CDR3 has 15 amino acids. Trimming took 5 bases from V and 1 from J, leaving 14 bases between them. For the CDR3, the DNA is TGTGCCAGCAGTCGGGCGGGCTCGTCGAACACTGAAGCTTTCTTT. Translating it yields CASSRAGSSNTEAFF.

The DNA for the CDR3 is TGCGCCAGCGCCGGGACAGGGAGGGGTGAAAAACTGTTTTTT. As protein: CASAGTGRGEKLFF. V gene TRBV5-1 combines with J gene TRBJ1-4; 9 bases are shared with TRBD1. The J segment lost 7 bases and the V segment lost 7 bases, leaving 8 bases of the junction unmatched. The CDR3 sequence is 14 residues long. Germline V gene lookup returns CDR1 SGHRS and CDR2 YFSETQ.

The chain combines TRBV4-1 with TRBJ2-1, with D maybe TRBD1 (5 bases). The CDR3 covers 14 residues. V lost 0 bases to trimming and J lost 13 bases, with 16 bases between them. The germline V gene has CDR1 MGHRA and CDR2 YSYEKL. The CDR3 nucleotides are TGCGCCAGCAGCCAAGATAGGGTGGGCACAGGACAGTTCTTC. Residues: CASSQDRVGTGQFF.

The chain is built from TRBV4-1 and TRBJ2-1; possible D gene TRBD1, 6 bases. Germline V gives CDR1 MGHRA, CDR2 YSYEKL. The CDR3 loop spans 13 amino acids. V was trimmed by 2 bases and J by 7 bases, leaving 9 bases between them. The CDR3 reads CASSQSGVNEQFF. DNA for the CDR3: TGCGCCAGCAGCCAATCAGGGGTGAATGAGCAGTTCTTC.

The chain carries TRBV4-3 and TRBJ2-3; D gene ambiguous. Per germline, CDR1 LGHNA and CDR2 YSLEER. This CDR3 has 13 residues. V was shortened by 2 bases and J by 2 bases, with 5 bases between the two germline ends. The CDR3 DNA sequence: TGCGCCAGCAGCCAAAGCCCCACAGATACGCAGTATTTT. It is translated as CASSQSPTDTQYF.

In DNA form, the CDR3 reads TGTGCCAGCAGCTTGGGGGAGGGACAGGGTTACGTTGCGCAGTATTTT. Protein: CASSLGEGQGYVAQYF. The J gene is TRBJ2-3, the V gene TRBV5-6; 9 bases fit TRBD1. The CDR3 contains 16 residues. V lost 0 bases, J lost 10 bases, and 12 bases stayed unmatched. From germline, CDR1 is SGHDT and CDR2 YYEEEE.

This clonotype was seen more than once but under ten times. V usage is TRBV6-6 and J usage is TRBJ1-6; weak D call: TRBD1 (6 bases). V was cut by 6 bases and J by 8 bases, with 11 bases left in between. Germline CDR1 and CDR2: MNHNY and SVGAGI (reference sequence). CDR3 length: 13 amino acids. Here the CDR3 reads CASSRPGDSPLHF. For the CDR3, the DNA is TGTGCCAGCAGCCGACCAGGGGATTCACCCCTCCACTTT.

Concerning this clonotype itself: Germline is not matched at one junction end, which may reflect a read error. The chain has TRBV5-1 and TRBJ2-2; 8 bases line up with TRBD1. The CDR3 is 15 residues long. CDR1 and CDR2 (germline): SGHRS, YFSETQ. CDR3 nucleotide sequence: TGCGCCAGCAGGTCAGGACAGGGCAACATCGGGGAGCTGTTTTTT. Residues: CASRSGQGNIGELFF.

The chain uses TRBV6-5 and TRBJ1-5; unclear D gene. CDR3 length equals 12 residues. Germline lookup yields CDR1 MNHEY and CDR2 SVGAGI. Trimming shortened V by 7 bases and J by 7 bases, and 11 bases separated the two germline ends. CDR3 sequence: CASNSHGQPQHF. The CDR3 bases are TGTGCCAGCAACTCCCACGGACAGCCCCAGCATTTT.

The V call is TRBV4-2, the J call TRBJ2-1, with a tentative D call TRBD2 (6 bases). This CDR3 contains 14 residues. Germline V gene lookup returns CDR1 LGHNA and CDR2 YNFKEQ. Trimming took 4 bases from V and 7 from J, leaving 14 bases between them. The CDR3 DNA reads as TGTGCCAGCAGCCGCCCAGCCGGGGGAAATGAGCAGTTCTTC. The encoded protein is CASSRPAGGNEQFF.

V gene TRBV7-2 combines with J gene TRBJ2-2; 7 bases match TRBD1. V lost 5 bases and J lost 3; bases outside the gene matches: 6. Germline V lookup: CDR1 SGHTA, CDR2 FQGNSA. CDR3 size: 15 residues. The chain's CDR3 is CASSLRQGHTGELFF. CDR3 bases: TGTGCCAGCAGCCTAAGACAGGGCCACACCGGGGAGCTGTTTTTT.

This clonotype has only a few counts. CDR3 residues: CSVGQLNTEAFF. The CDR3 region has the DNA TGCAGCGTGGGACAGCTGAACACTGAAGCTTTCTTT. The J gene is TRBJ1-1, the V gene TRBV29-1, with 7 bases lining up with TRBD1. The CDR3 covers 12 residues. V shed 6 bases, J shed 0 bases, and the junction held 1 base outside the gene matches. Germline CDR1 and CDR2: SQVTM and ANQGSEA.

For the CDR3, the DNA is TGCAGTGCTAGACGTCCACCGGGACAGATCTATGGCTACACCTTC. Translating gives CSARRPPGQIYGYTF. The gene calls are TRBV20-1 and TRBJ1-2; 7 nucleotides agree with TRBD1. The CDR3 is made up of 15 amino acids. Trimming at V came to 2 bases and at J to 4 bases, leaving 10 bases not matched to a gene. CDR1 is DFQATT and CDR2 is SNEGSKA in the germline V gene (reference sequence).